This TCR beta chain was obtained from a study of cytomegalovirus exposure and HLA in healthy donors. Overall study: The study placed approximately 81% of its 398 genotyped donors in the Caucasian-associated ancestry cluster.

Study-wide points: The listing of roughly 160 TCR beta chains classed them as cytomegalovirus-associated. Using the classifier, cytomegalovirus status was reportedly diagnosed with high specificity and sensitivity.

Points on this clone: What it recognizes is unknown.

PCR involved 60 Vbeta and 13 Jbeta primers. Here immunoSEQ multiplex PCR was the method, and the copy in TCRdb shows in-frame clones only, minus some. The sample consists of about 120,000 clones, 8% to 10% of them appearing once. The sequence came from a man aged 25-45 years in good health and CMV-seronegative. Sequences were obtained from PBMCs.

This chain's CDR3 is CASSGQGVGANEQFF. DNA for the CDR3: TGTGCCAGCAGCGGACAGGGAGTAGGGGCCAATGAGCAGTTCTTC. This chain links TRBV2 with TRBJ2-1, with 8 positions matching TRBD1. Per the germline V gene, CDR1 is SNHLY and CDR2 is FYNNEI. The J segment lost 6 bases and the V segment lost 6 bases, leaving 10 bases of the junction unmatched. CDR3 length equals 15 residues.